Below are 12 T cell receptor beta chains sequenced from a single sample in a study of cytomegalovirus exposure and HLA in healthy donors. Both 60 Vbeta primers and 13 Jbeta primers went into the PCR. Profiling relied on immunoSEQ multiplex PCR, and the TCRdb table lists in-frame clones only, not all of them. The sample holds more than 75,000 clones, around 80% seen once. Sequenced: PBMCs. All receptors come from a young man in good health and CMV-seronegative.

The V and J genes are TRBV6-1 and TRBJ2-1; D is uncertain. The germline gives CDR1 MNHNS, CDR2 SASEGT. CDR3 length equals 11 residues. V shed 7 bases and J shed 8 bases, with 9 bases lying between them. CDR3 amino acids: CASNIVDEQFF. CDR3 in DNA: TGTGCCAGCAATATAGTCGATGAGCAGTTCTTC.

V and J are TRBV7-8 and TRBJ2-2; perhaps TRBD1 as D (6 bases). Trimming removed 1 base from V and 5 bases from J, with 8 bases in between. The CDR3 spans 14 residues. Germline V lookup: CDR1 SGHVS, CDR2 FQNEAQ. The CDR3 region is CASSLEQGTGELFF. The CDR3, as DNA: TGTGCCAGCAGCTTAGAACAGGGTACCGGGGAGCTGTTTTTT.

This clone has only one observation. V usage is TRBV7-9 and J usage is TRBJ1-6, with unresolved D. Deletions cut 1 base from V and 10 bases from J, with 8 bases between. From germline, CDR1 is SEHNR and CDR2 FQNEAQ (reference sequence). This CDR3 contains 13 residues. The CDR3 reads CASSLDGGSPLHF. In nucleotides, the CDR3 is TGTGCCAGCAGCTTAGACGGCGGATCACCCCTCCACTTT.

This rearrangement joins TRBV19 to TRBJ1-5; D is unclear. Per the germline V gene, CDR1 is LNHDA and CDR2 is SQIVND (reference sequence). V gave up 3 bases and J gave up 2 bases, with 5 bases separating them. The CDR3 sequence is 13 residues long. The CDR3 DNA reads TGTGCCAGTAGTATGCGGGGCAATCAGCCCCAGCATTTT. Its translation is CASSMRGNQPQHF.

The rearrangement links TRBV5-8 to TRBJ1-5; 9 bases are a match to TRBD1. Per germline, CDR1 SGHTS and CDR2 YDEGEE. The trim removed 3 bases at V and 6 bases at J, leaving 13 bases unmatched. CDR3 size: 17 residues. CDR3 in amino acids: CASSSIIDRGFGQPQHF. The CDR3 region has the DNA TGTGCCAGCAGCTCGATAATCGACAGGGGGTTCGGTCAGCCCCAGCATTTT. Full variable domain (outside the CDR3, taken from reference TRBV5-8 and TRBJ1-5): EAGVTQSPTHLIKTRGQQATLRCSPISGHTSVYWYQQALGLGLQFLLWYDEGEERNRGNFPPRFSGRQFPNYSSELNVNALELEDSALYLCASSSIIDRGFGQPQHFGDGTRLSIL.

The sample holds a few counts of this clone. The V call is TRBV14, the J call TRBJ2-3, with 10 bases aligning to TRBD2. V lost 4 bases and J lost 5; bases outside the gene matches: 6. Germline-derived CDR1 and CDR2 are SGHDN and FVKESK. This CDR3 spans 15 amino acids. The DNA of the CDR3 is TGTGCCAGCAGCCTACAGCGGGGGGGCGTAGATACGCAGTATTTT. Protein: CASSLQRGGVDTQYF. Complete variable domain (other parts from reference TRBV14 and TRBJ2-3): EAGVTQFPSHSVIEKGQTVTLRCDPISGHDNLYWYRRVMGKEIKFLLHFVKESKQDESGMPNNRFLAERTGGTYSTLKVQPAELEDSGVYFCASSLQRGGVDTQYFGPGTRLTVL.

This clone has a handful of counts. This CDR3 is CASSLGVTNEKLFF. The DNA of the CDR3 is TGTGCCAGCAGCCTGGGAGTAACTAATGAAAAACTGTTTTTT. The chain links TRBV7-9 to TRBJ1-4, with D unclear. The germline CDR1 and CDR2 sequences are SEHNR and FQNEAQ (reference sequence). The CDR3 length is 14 residues. Trimming pared 5 bases from V and 1 base from J, leaving 8 bases between.

Regarding this clone: At one end the junction does not follow the germline gene, possibly because of a read error. The chain links TRBV5-4 to TRBJ1-2, with 7 bases fitting TRBD1. The CDR3 is 14 residues long. Germline V gene lookup returns CDR1 SGHNT and CDR2 YYREEE (reference sequence). In DNA form, the CDR3 reads TGTGCCAGCAGCCCCTGGACAGGAGCCTATGGCTACCCCTTC. Amino acid sequence: CASSPWTGAYGYPF.

The chain uses TRBV6-1 and TRBJ2-5; maybe TRBD2 (6 bases). The closer fit of TRBJ2-7 to the DNA end suggests the J call may be wrong. This CDR3 comprises 14 residues. Looked up from germline, CDR1 is MNHNS and CDR2 is SASEGT. CDR3 coding DNA: TGTGCCAGCACCTCGGGACTTGGATCCTACGAGCAGTACTTC. As protein: CASTSGLGSYEQYF.

V and J are TRBV6-1 and TRBJ2-2; weak D call: TRBD2 (6 bases). The CDR3 is made up of 14 amino acids. With 7 bases removed from V and 5 bases from J, the gap between germline ends came to 14 bases. Per the germline V gene, CDR1 is MNHNS and CDR2 is SASEGT. The chain's CDR3 is CASIAGRWTGELFF. As DNA, the CDR3 is TGTGCCAGCATAGCCGGGAGATGGACCGGGGAGCTGTTTTTT.

The V call is TRBV27, the J call TRBJ1-5; D is unresolved. V was clipped by 8 bases and J by 2 bases, with 10 bases between them. CDR1 is MNHEY and CDR2 is SMNVEV in the germline V gene (reference sequence). This CDR3 spans 13 amino acids. This chain's CDR3 is CASLRRGNQPQHF. Written as DNA, the CDR3 is TGTGCCAGCCTTCGGCGGGGCAATCAGCCCCAGCATTTT.

The chain employs TRBV2 and TRBJ2-5, with a possible D match to TRBD1 (7 bases). This CDR3 is 13 amino acids long. Germline values: CDR1 SNHLY, CDR2 FYNNEI. Between the trimmed V and J ends, which lost 6 bases and 7 bases, there was a span of 15 bases. Here the CDR3 reads CASRGQGGGTQYF. In nucleotides, the CDR3 is TGTGCCAGCAGGGGGCAGGGGGGAGGGACCCAGTACTTC.